The 30 T cell receptor beta chains below come from one sample, sequenced in a study of shared clonotypes between healthy human individuals. Clones were sequenced by immunoSEQ multiplex PCR, and TCRdb holds only the in-frame ones, with some missing. The sample includes about 560,000 clones, around 77% seen only once; the top ten take 12%. Sequenced: PBMCs. The receptors originated from a woman in her thirties or forties in good health. Some clones in this sample may be carry-over from other donors' samples.

The V and J genes are TRBV29-1 and TRBJ2-1; 15 bases align to TRBD2. Per the germline V gene, CDR1 is SQVTM and CDR2 is ANQGSEA. V trimming: 5 bases; J trimming: 8 bases; junction bases outside the gene matches: 10. The CDR3 runs 16 residues. CDR3 sequence (DNA): TGCAGCGTTACATGGACTAGCGGGAGGGCCGAGGATGAGCAGTTCTTC. Its translation is CSVTWTSGRAEDEQFF.

The gene calls are TRBV6-1 and TRBJ2-7, with D perhaps TRBD1 (5 bases). Germline CDR1 and CDR2: MNHNS and SASEGT. This CDR3 contains 14 residues. The ends were cut back, 5 bases at V and 0 bases at J, with 11 bases in the middle. The CDR3 reads CASSFSDTSYEQYF. The CDR3 DNA sequence: TGTGCCAGCAGTTTTTCGGACACCTCCTACGAGCAGTACTTC.

The chain joins TRBV7-2 to TRBJ1-5; D uncertain. CDR3 length: 13 amino acids. Trimming removed 4 bases from V and 3 bases from J, with 7 bases in between. The germline CDR1 and CDR2 sequences are SGHTA and FQGNSA. CDR3 in amino acids: CASSYDTNQPQHF. CDR3 sequence (DNA): TGTGCCAGCAGCTACGACACCAATCAGCCCCAGCATTTT.

The chain couples TRBV11-2 to TRBJ2-7; D unclear. The V gene's germline CDR1 is SGHAT and CDR2 FQNNGV. V dropped 0 bases and J dropped 6 bases, with 12 bases sitting between them. The CDR3 has 14 amino acids. CDR3 sequence reads: CASSLDALTREQYF. For the CDR3, the DNA is TGTGCCAGCAGCTTAGACGCCCTGACTCGCGAGCAGTACTTC.

Concerning this clone: The same CDR3 arises from other DNA sequences in this sample as well. The V call is TRBV28, the J call TRBJ1-2, with no clear D. The length of the CDR3 is 13 residues. Germline CDR1 reads MDHEN; CDR2 reads SYDVKM. Deletions cut 9 bases from V and 6 bases from J, with 17 bases between. The CDR3 DNA reads TGTGCCAGTAGTCCCGCCCGAGGAAATGGCTACACCTTC. Its protein product is CASSPARGNGYTF.

The rearrangement links TRBV15 to TRBJ2-5, with TRBD2 as a possible D gene (6 bases). The J call may be mistaken, given a closer DNA end match to TRBJ2-7. CDR1 and CDR2 (germline): LNHNV, YYDKDF (reference sequence). This CDR3 contains 13 residues. The CDR3 nucleotides are TGTGCCACCGGGGAGGAGAGGGCAGACGAGCAGTACTTC. Translating gives CATGEERADEQYF.

This clone was seen a few times. The chain joins TRBV2 to TRBJ1-1; 7 bases align to TRBD1. The CDR3 runs 13 residues. The germline V gene has CDR1 SNHLY and CDR2 FYNNEI. V lost 4 bases and J lost 4; bases outside the gene matches: 3. The CDR3 region has the DNA TGTGCCAGCAGTGGACAGGGAATCACTGAAGCTTTCTTT. It codes for CASSGQGITEAFF.

Concerning this clone: Likely a read error: the CDR3 ends without its conserved phenylalanine or tryptophan. The J gene is TRBJ1-2, the V gene TRBV5-1; weak D call: TRBD1 (5 bases). The CDR3 has 13 residues. V lost 4 bases and J lost 6, with 13 bases in between. Germline V gives CDR1 SGHRS, CDR2 YFSETQ. Written as DNA, the CDR3 is TGCGCCAGCAGCCTCACGGGGGGAAATGGCTACACCTCC. This translates into CASSLTGGNGYTS.

CDR3 in DNA: TGTGCCAGCACCGCAGCGGGAGGGGACTTGGGGTACACCGGGGAGCTGTTTTTT. It codes for CASTAAGGDLGYTGELFF. V is TRBV11-2 and J is TRBJ2-2, with 10 bases that match TRBD2. This CDR3 contains 18 residues. With V trimmed by 7 bases and J by 3 bases, 14 bases remained unmatched. Germline-derived CDR1 and CDR2 are SGHAT and FQNNGV.

The V and J genes are TRBV19 and TRBJ2-1; 12 nucleotides align to TRBD2. From germline, CDR1 is LNHDA and CDR2 SQIVND (reference sequence). With 5 bases clipped from V and 4 bases from J, the junction kept 6 bases outside the gene matches. The CDR3 sequence is 16 residues long. CDR3 sequence: CASSLVLAGGYNEQFF. In nucleotides, the CDR3 is TGTGCCAGTAGTTTAGTCCTAGCGGGAGGGTACAATGAGCAGTTCTTC.

The chain recombines TRBV27 with TRBJ2-1, with D unresolved. The V and J ends lost 6 bases and 8 bases respectively, with 11 bases between them. The CDR3 extends over 12 amino acids. CDR1 and CDR2 (germline): MNHEY, SMNVEV (reference sequence). Here the CDR3 reads CASREFGYEQFF. Written as DNA, the CDR3 is TGTGCCAGCAGGGAGTTTGGCTATGAGCAGTTCTTC.

The rearrangement links TRBV18 to TRBJ2-7; 7 positions match TRBD1. The CDR3 contains 16 residues. Germline CDR1 and CDR2: KGHSH and LQKENI. V dropped 3 bases and J dropped 3; count of bases not matched to a gene: 11. The DNA of the CDR3 is TGTGCCAGCTCACCTCTGGGTGGGACAGCCCACTACGAGCAGTACTTC. Translation: CASSPLGGTAHYEQYF.

This clone was seen only once. The chain couples TRBV7-2 to TRBJ1-2; 7 positions agree with TRBD1. The CDR3 consists of 14 residues. Germline CDR1 is SGHTA and CDR2 is FQGNSA. With V trimmed by 5 bases and J by 4 bases, 7 bases remained unmatched. CDR3 sequence (DNA): TGTGCCAGCAGCGAAAAGGACAGGTCCTATGGCTACACCTTC. It yields the protein CASSEKDRSYGYTF.

The chain couples TRBV5-4 to TRBJ2-1, with D unresolved. The CDR3 is 14 residues long. V lost 9 bases and J lost 0, with 13 bases in between. CDR1 and CDR2 from the germline V gene are SGHNT and YYREEE (reference sequence). CDR3 DNA: TGTGCCACCCATCCTGGCGGCTCCTACAATGAGCAGTTCTTC. It translates to CATHPGGSYNEQFF.

This clone was counted ten times or more. V is TRBV7-9 and J is TRBJ2-2; no definite D call. The CDR3 extends over 13 amino acids. Trimming cost V 1 base and J 7 bases, with 7 bases left between them. From germline, CDR1 is SEHNR and CDR2 FQNEAQ (reference sequence). The CDR3 region has the DNA TGTGCCAGCAGCTTAGGGACGTTCGGGGAGCTGTTTTTT. It is translated as CASSLGTFGELFF.

Here the CDR3 reads CASKRDGNEQFF. In DNA, the CDR3 is TGTGCCAGCAAGCGGGACGGAAATGAGCAGTTCTTC. The chain carries TRBV2 and TRBJ2-1; TRBD2 agrees at 7 bases. V lost 7 bases to trimming and J lost 7 bases; unmatched junction nucleotides: 4. Germline CDR1 reads SNHLY; CDR2 reads FYNNEI. The CDR3 has 12 residues.

A remark on this clone: A junction end diverges from the germline sequence, so it may reflect a read error. The rearrangement joins TRBV27 to TRBJ2-7; possible D gene TRBD2, 6 bases. CDR1 MNHEY and CDR2 SMNVEV come from the germline V gene (reference sequence). The CDR3 runs to 12 residues. This chain's CDR3 is CASSLPSGTPNF. CDR3 sequence (DNA): TGTGCCAGCAGTCTTCCCTCCGGGACTCCAAACTTC.

The rearrangement uses TRBV5-1 and TRBJ2-2; D perhaps matches TRBD2 (5 bases). Trimming stripped 0 bases from V and 3 bases from J, with 9 bases between. CDR1 is SGHRS and CDR2 is YFSETQ in the germline V gene. This CDR3 comprises 15 residues. For the CDR3, the DNA is TGCGCCAGCAGCTTGGCCCTCGGGGACACCGGGGAGCTGTTTTTT. Protein sequence: CASSLALGDTGELFF.

This clone has only a few counts. Other DNA sequences in the same sample also yield this CDR3. V usage is TRBV27 and J usage is TRBJ1-2; D uncertain. The V end was cut by 0 bases, the J end by 4 bases, with 6 bases between. Germline values: CDR1 MNHEY, CDR2 SMNVEV (reference sequence). The CDR3 is 13 amino acids. This CDR3 is CASSLSGSYGYTF. CDR3 sequence (DNA): TGTGCCAGCAGTTTATCAGGGAGCTATGGCTACACCTTC.

This chain uses TRBV7-2 with TRBJ2-5; 8 nucleotides agree with TRBD2. The J call may be incorrect, as the DNA end agrees better with TRBJ2-7. This CDR3 region has 14 residues. The germline V gene encodes CDR1 SGHTA and CDR2 FQGNSA. The CDR3: CASSQTSGLYEQYF. CDR3 nucleotides: TGTGCCAGCAGCCAAACTAGCGGCCTTTACGAGCAGTACTTC.

The V call is TRBV28, the J call TRBJ2-2, with D uncertain. Per germline, CDR1 MDHEN and CDR2 SYDVKM. The CDR3 extends over 14 amino acids. Trimming removed 5 bases from V and 1 base from J, with 8 bases in between. The CDR3 sequence is CASSLRQNTGELFF. The CDR3 bases are TGTGCCAGCAGTCTCCGACAGAACACCGGGGAGCTGTTTTTT.

The rearrangement uses TRBV30 and TRBJ2-1; 8 bases match TRBD2. V was pared by 1 base and J by 0 bases, with 17 bases of the junction left unmatched. The CDR3 covers 20 residues. Germline V CDR1 and CDR2: GTSNPN, SVGIG (reference sequence). CDR3 residues: CAWSGPQEAGVLISYNEQFF. CDR3 in DNA: TGTGCCTGGAGTGGACCTCAGGAAGCGGGAGTTTTAATCTCCTACAATGAGCAGTTCTTC.

This chain links TRBV2 with TRBJ2-3; D is unclear. Looked up from germline, CDR1 is SNHLY and CDR2 is FYNNEI. The CDR3 covers 12 residues. The ends were cut back, 2 bases at V and 10 bases at J, with 10 bases in the middle. The CDR3 sequence: CASSEPRGAQYF. The CDR3 DNA is TGTGCCAGCAGTGAACCCCGCGGTGCGCAGTATTTT.

This clone was seen only a few times. J is TRBJ2-7 and V is TRBV30; D may be TRBD1 (5 bases). Trimming left V 3 bases short and J 6 bases short, with 18 bases between. Germline CDR1 GTSNPN, CDR2 SVGIG (reference sequence). The CDR3 has 14 residues. The CDR3 DNA is TGTGCCTGGAGGGCCTTGGGGCTAGATGGCGAGCAGTACTTC. It yields the protein CAWRALGLDGEQYF. The entire variable domain, with the rest obtained from reference TRBV30 and TRBJ2-7, is as follows: SQTIHQWPATLVQPVGSPLSLECTVEGTSNPNLYWYRQAAGRGLQLLFYSVGIGQISSEVPQNLSASRPQDRQFILSSKKLLLSDSGFYLCAWRALGLDGEQYFGPGTRLTVT.

V gene TRBV5-1 combines with J gene TRBJ2-3; tentatively, D is TRBD1 or TRBD2 (5 bases each). Trimming cost V 6 bases and J 6 bases, with 29 bases left between them. Per the germline V gene, CDR1 is SGHRS and CDR2 is YFSETQ. CDR3 size: 18 residues. CDR3 sequence (DNA): TGCGCCAGCACCCCAGTCCCGGCCGGGGCAGGTCGGAGGGATACGCAGTATTTT. It specifies CASTPVPAGAGRRDTQYF. The full variable domain, with the rest looked up from reference TRBV5-1 and TRBJ2-3, is KAGVTQTPRYLIKTRGQQVTLSCSPISGHRSVSWYQQTPGQGLQFLFEYFSETQRNKGNFPGRFSGRQFSNSRSEMNVSTLELGDSALYLCASTPVPAGAGRRDTQYFGPGTRLTVL.

The chain combines TRBV7-2 with TRBJ2-7; TRBD2 matches at 11 bases. CDR1 is SGHTA, CDR2 FQGNSA, per germline. The V gene end was trimmed by 4 bases and the J gene end by 3 bases; junction bases not matched to a gene: 2. This CDR3 is built from 14 residues. In DNA, the CDR3 is TGTGCCAGCAGCTCGACTAGCGGGGACTACGAGCAGTACTTC. This encodes CASSSTSGDYEQYF.

This clone appeared a few times. The same CDR3 is also encoded by other DNA sequences in this sample. The rearrangement joins TRBV6-1 to TRBJ1-5; possible D gene TRBD1, 6 bases. This CDR3 spans 15 amino acids. V shed 2 bases and J shed 6 bases, with 14 bases lying between them. The V gene's germline CDR1 is MNHNS and CDR2 SASEGT. The CDR3 loop is CASSESTGYGQPQHF. The CDR3 DNA reads TGTGCCAGCAGTGAATCGACAGGTTACGGTCAGCCCCAGCATTTT.

This clone appeared once. The V gene is TRBV5-4, the J gene TRBJ1-4; a weak D match, TRBD1 (5 bases). Trimming pared 7 bases from V and 4 bases from J, leaving 11 bases between. There are 13 residues in the CDR3. Germline CDR1 reads SGHNT; CDR2 reads YYREEE (reference sequence). CDR3 in amino acids: CASSRDGNEKLFF. The CDR3 DNA follows: TGTGCCAGCTCCAGGGACGGTAATGAAAAACTGTTTTTT.

This clone was seen repeatedly, ten times or more. V gene TRBV5-6 combines with J gene TRBJ1-2; no firm D call. The CDR3 has 12 residues. The germline CDR1 and CDR2 sequences are SGHDT and YYEEEE. Trimming took off 4 bases at V and 2 bases at J, with 6 bases between the two ends. The chain's CDR3 is CASSLTNYGYTF. The CDR3 DNA sequence: TGTGCCAGCAGCCTAACGAACTATGGCTACACCTTC.

The chain carries TRBV7-6 and TRBJ2-2; D is undetermined. The CDR3 is 18 residues long. With 5 bases removed from V and 4 bases from J, the gap between germline ends came to 23 bases. The germline gives CDR1 SGHVS, CDR2 FNYEAQ. The CDR3 sequence is CASSRSIVVKPSTGELFF. In nucleotides, the CDR3 is TGTGCCAGCAGCAGGTCCATAGTGGTGAAACCTTCCACCGGGGAGCTGTTTTTT.